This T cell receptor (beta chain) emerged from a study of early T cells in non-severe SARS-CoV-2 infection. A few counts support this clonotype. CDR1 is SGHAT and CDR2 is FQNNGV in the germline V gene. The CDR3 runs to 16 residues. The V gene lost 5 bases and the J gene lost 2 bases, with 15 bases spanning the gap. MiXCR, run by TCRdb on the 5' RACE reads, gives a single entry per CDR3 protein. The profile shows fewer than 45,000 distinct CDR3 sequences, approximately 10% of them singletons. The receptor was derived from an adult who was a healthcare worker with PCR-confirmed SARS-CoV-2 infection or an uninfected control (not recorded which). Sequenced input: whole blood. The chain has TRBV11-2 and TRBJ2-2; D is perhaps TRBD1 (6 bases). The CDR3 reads CASSVHRDPNTGELFF. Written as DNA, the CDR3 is TGTGCCAGCAGCGTACACAGGGATCCCAACACCGGGGAGCTGTTTTTT.